The 4 T cell receptor beta chains in this list originate from one sample, sequenced in a study of human T cells and chemical hapten exposure. MiXCR, run by TCRdb on the RACE reads, gives a single entry per CDR3 protein. The sample lists 30,000 to 40,000 distinct CDR3 sequences, 9.5% to 15% seen once, with 2% to 2.5% in the top ten. Time point: patch test 3, about 24 weeks after DPC sensitization. Treatment defined: therapeutic diphenylcyclopropenone sensitization with weekly scalp DPC. Total RNA was extracted from unfractionated whole blood. The sample consisted of whole blood, taken in connection with sensitization to the hapten diphenylcyclopropenone (DPC). The origin of the receptors is a woman in her forties with alopecia areata. Some clones in this sample may be carry-over from other donors' samples.

This clonotype was found many times. J is TRBJ2-3 and V is TRBV14, with D possibly matching TRBD1 (6 bases). The CDR3 length is 14 residues. Germline V lookup: CDR1 SGHDN, CDR2 FVKESK. Trimming left V 1 base short and J 4 bases short, with 9 bases between. Written as DNA, the CDR3 is TGTGCCAGCAGCCAAGGATACAGGGCAGATACGCAGTATTTT. Protein sequence: CASSQGYRADTQYF. The entire variable domain, with the rest obtained from reference TRBV14 and TRBJ2-3, is as follows: EAGVTQFPSHSVIEKGQTVTLRCDPISGHDNLYWYRRVMGKEIKFLLHFVKESKQDESGMPNNRFLAERTGGTYSTLKVQPAELEDSGVYFCASSQGYRADTQYFGPGTRLTVL.

About this clonotype: A read error may be the cause here, since a much bigger clone is one base away. This chain links TRBV28 with TRBJ2-2; no reliable D call. With 7 bases removed from V and 4 bases from J, the gap between germline ends came to 4 bases. Germline V CDR1 and CDR2: MDHEN, SYDVKM. There are 11 residues in the CDR3. CDR3 loop: CASMGTGELFF. In nucleotides, the CDR3 is TGTGCCAGCATGGGCACCGGGGAGCTGTTTTTT.

The rearrangement joins TRBV7-2 to TRBJ2-3, with D unresolved. CDR3 length equals 14 residues. V shed 7 bases and J shed 6 bases, with 17 bases lying between them. CDR1 is SGHTA, CDR2 FQGNSA, per germline. CDR3 bases: TGTGCCAGCACCCGCCCCCCCACTCCCGATACGCAGTATTTT. It encodes CASTRPPTPDTQYF.

In this sample, this clonotype turned up many times. The chain couples TRBV7-4 to TRBJ2-2; 7 positions agree with TRBD1. The junction had 6 bases not matched to a gene; V was cut back by 5 bases and J by 3 bases. Germline CDR1 reads SGHVT; CDR2 reads SQSDAQ. The CDR3 sequence is 15 residues long. This CDR3 is CASSTTGSDTGELFF. The CDR3 region has the DNA TGTGCCAGCAGCACGACAGGGTCGGACACCGGGGAGCTGTTTTTT.